The present TCR beta chain was sequenced within a study of T cell responses to AZD1222 COVID-19 vaccine. Sequencing used immunoSEQ multiplex PCR; TCRdb keeps in-frame clones, though not all of them. The sample holds 150,000 to 200,000 clones; approximately 95% are singletons and the top ten take 1%. Concerning this clone itself: Its antigen is unknown.

V was cut by 1 base and J by 10 bases, with 17 bases left in between. This CDR3 is 15 amino acids long. CDR1 and CDR2 from the germline V gene are SGHTA and FQGNSA. Findings and caveats of the study: Two doses of AZD1222 preceded a rise in Spike-specific TCR breadth and depth. Samples come after the peak T cell response, not at day 14.

This sequence joins TRBV7-2 and TRBJ2-1; a weak D match, TRBD2 (6 bases). This clonotype was obtained from an adult who received the MenACWY meningococcal vaccine as a control. The sample in question was peripheral blood, obtained 28 days after the second dose of the MenACWY control vaccine. The CDR3 here is CASSLEGTYFEEQFF. CDR3 DNA sequence: TGTGCCAGCAGCTTAGAAGGGACTTATTTCGAGGAGCAGTTCTTC.